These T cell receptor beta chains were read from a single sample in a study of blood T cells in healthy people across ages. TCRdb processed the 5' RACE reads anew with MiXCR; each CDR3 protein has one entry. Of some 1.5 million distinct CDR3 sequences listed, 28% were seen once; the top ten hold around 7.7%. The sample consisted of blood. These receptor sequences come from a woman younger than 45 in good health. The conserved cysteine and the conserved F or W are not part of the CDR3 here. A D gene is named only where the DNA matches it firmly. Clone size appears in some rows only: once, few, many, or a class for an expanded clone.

cdr3_aa: SASGRDKGSYEQY
clone_size: NA
d_call: NA
j_call: TRBJ2-7
v_call: TRBV20-1

cdr3_aa: ASSDDRSSYNEQF
clone_size: NA
d_call: NA
j_call: TRBJ2-1
v_call: TRBV9

cdr3_aa: ASSEFGRENHGYT
clone_size: NA
d_call: NA
j_call: TRBJ1-2
v_call: TRBV6-1

cdr3_aa: SANDRGDPFEGETQY
clone_size: once
d_call: TRBD2
j_call: TRBJ2-5
v_call: TRBV20-1

cdr3_aa: ASSSLQGSLNEETQY
clone_size: few
d_call: TRBD1
j_call: TRBJ2-5
v_call: TRBV28

cdr3_aa: ASSEQGRYT
clone_size: few
d_call: NA
j_call: TRBJ1-2
v_call: TRBV2

cdr3_aa: ATSAAGGSHNEQF
clone_size: few
d_call: TRBD1
j_call: TRBJ2-1
v_call: TRBV24-1

cdr3_aa: ASSLEQGRTETQY
clone_size: few
d_call: NA
j_call: TRBJ2-5
v_call: TRBV28

cdr3_aa: ASSPRLAGESNTQY
clone_size: NA
d_call: TRBD2
j_call: TRBJ2-3
v_call: TRBV7-2

cdr3_aa: SVRLAFGYT
clone_size: many
d_call: NA
j_call: TRBJ1-2
v_call: TRBV29-1

cdr3_aa: ASSPPDTLGGRADDEQY
clone_size: few
d_call: TRBD2
j_call: TRBJ2-7
v_call: TRBV18

cdr3_aa: ASSLSGTANTGERF
clone_size: NA
d_call: NA
j_call: TRBJ2-2
v_call: TRBV5-1

cdr3_aa: AGSLFSPTDSPLH
clone_size: once
d_call: NA
j_call: TRBJ1-6
v_call: TRBV7-9

cdr3_aa: ASLRDSGVQPQH
clone_size: few
d_call: TRBD1
j_call: TRBJ1-5
v_call: TRBV2

cdr3_aa: ASSLEGLGTHTQY
clone_size: NA
d_call: NA
j_call: TRBJ2-3
v_call: TRBV5-1

cdr3_aa: ATSSWGDPSYEQY
clone_size: NA
d_call: NA
j_call: TRBJ2-7
v_call: TRBV19

cdr3_aa: ASSLERRLYEQY
clone_size: many
d_call: NA
j_call: TRBJ2-7
v_call: TRBV7-2

cdr3_aa: ASSDGDFGGTGELF
clone_size: NA
d_call: TRBD2
j_call: TRBJ2-2
v_call: TRBV7-3

cdr3_aa: ASSLAAFYGYT
clone_size: NA
d_call: NA
j_call: TRBJ1-2
v_call: TRBV7-9

cdr3_aa: ASSQGTGFGTDTQY
clone_size: few
d_call: NA
j_call: TRBJ2-3
v_call: TRBV18

cdr3_aa: ATSRVRLGNQPQH
clone_size: few
d_call: NA
j_call: TRBJ1-5
v_call: TRBV15

cdr3_aa: ASRDPFQETQY
clone_size: few
d_call: NA
j_call: TRBJ2-5
v_call: TRBV12-3/TRBV12-4

cdr3_aa: ASSFKGATGYT
clone_size: NA
d_call: TRBD1
j_call: TRBJ1-2
v_call: TRBV12-3/TRBV12-4

cdr3_aa: ASTPWASALVYNGQF
clone_size: NA
d_call: NA
j_call: TRBJ2-1
v_call: TRBV7-9

cdr3_aa: SAYPGFRGTTEAF
clone_size: many
d_call: NA
j_call: TRBJ1-1
v_call: TRBV20-1

cdr3_aa: ASSFGQHSGANVLT
clone_size: few
d_call: NA
j_call: TRBJ2-6
v_call: TRBV5-1

cdr3_aa: ASSLRQASPLH
clone_size: few
d_call: NA
j_call: TRBJ1-6
v_call: TRBV7-2

cdr3_aa: ASSYSGTSNEQY
clone_size: NA
d_call: TRBD2
j_call: TRBJ2-7
v_call: TRBV6-6

cdr3_aa: ASTTPGTGVTGELF
clone_size: NA
d_call: TRBD1
j_call: TRBJ2-2
v_call: TRBV6-8

cdr3_aa: ASSPRGLKFEDTQY
clone_size: few
d_call: NA
j_call: TRBJ2-3
v_call: TRBV6-2/TRBV6-3

cdr3_aa: ASSRGDNLNTEAF
clone_size: NA
d_call: NA
j_call: TRBJ1-1
v_call: TRBV21-1

cdr3_aa: ASSGLLQETQY
clone_size: NA
d_call: NA
j_call: TRBJ2-5
v_call: TRBV19